Described below is a single T cell receptor (beta chain) sequence and its context. The antigen is unknown. Looked up from germline, CDR1 is MDHEN and CDR2 is SYDVKM. V shed 7 bases and J shed 2 bases, with 18 bases lying between them. There are 15 residues in the CDR3. TCRdb's copy holds only in-frame clones and misses some; the assay was immunoSEQ multiplex PCR. The table has 25,000 to 30,000 clones, around four fifths seen once. The data derive from a study of OX40 agonist ivuxolimab in advanced cancers. Study information: The mean age was 60 years, ranging from roughly 23 to 90, with 82.7% of participants male. Points from the study as a whole: Averaging showed that CD8+ T cells had more expanded clones than CD4+ did. There was clonal expansion of CD4+ and CD8+ blood T cells by week 6 at 0.1 to 3.0 mg/kg.

This TCR was sampled from an adult with an advanced solid tumor such as melanoma, head and neck, liver or kidney cancer. The chain carries TRBV28 and TRBJ2-7, with D possibly TRBD1 on 5 matching bases. The sequences come from CD4+ or CD8+ T cells sorted from blood, collected in a trial of the OX40 agonist ivuxolimab. The CDR3 nucleotides read TGTGCCAGCACCCCGGGCGGTGGGGCCGCCTACGAGCAGTACTTC. This encodes CASTPGGGAAYEQYF.